This T cell receptor (beta chain) was found in a study of shared T cell receptors in the human thymus. Clones were read by immunoSEQ multiplex PCR, and TCRdb kept only the in-frame ones, dropping some. Of approximately 760,000 clones listed, roughly 85% are singletons. CDR1 is SGHNT, CDR2 YYREEE, per germline (reference sequence). The CDR3 has 14 amino acids. The V end was cut by 0 bases, the J end by 5 bases, with 11 bases between. These data also featured in a second study, about human thymus T cells.

The chain combines TRBV5-4 with TRBJ1-1; the D is unclear. This sequence originates from a girl in the first two years of life with a congenital heart defect. The sequenced sample was thymocytes. The CDR3 sequence is CASSLVGQDTEAFF. CDR3 DNA: TGTGCCAGCAGCTTGGTTGGGCAGGATACTGAAGCTTTCTTT.